This T cell receptor (beta chain) appears in the sequencing data of a study of T cell responses to AZD1222 COVID-19 vaccine. CDR3 length: 15 residues. V was shortened by 4 bases and J by 0 bases, with 11 bases between the two germline ends. In germline, CDR1 is SGDLS, CDR2 YYNGEE. Method: immunoSEQ multiplex PCR; TCRdb's copy keeps in-frame clones and lacks some. The profile shows approximately 150,000 clones, roughly 89% of them singletons. This TCR derives from an adult in good health. The specimen comprised peripheral blood, sampled on day 0 of AZD1222 vaccination. The chain carries TRBV9 and TRBJ2-1, with D possibly TRBD2 on 6 matching bases. The DNA of the CDR3 is TGTGCCAGCAGCTCCCTAGCGCCCTCCTACAATGAGCAGTTCTTC. It yields the protein CASSSLAPSYNEQFF.